Listed here is a single TCR beta chain. The antigen remains undetermined. This record belongs to a study of T cell responses to AZD1222 COVID-19 vaccine. Data came from immunoSEQ multiplex PCR; TCRdb stores just in-frame clones and leaves some out. The table lists 210,000 or so clones, approximately 94% of them singletons. This CDR3 has 15 amino acids. Trimming took 6 bases from V and 2 from J, leaving 14 bases between them. CDR1 is LGHNT and CDR2 is FRNRAP in the germline V gene. Study outcomes and limitations: Repertoires were obtained only post-peak T cell response.

The material sequenced was peripheral blood, taken on day 0 of MenACWY control vaccination. The sequence was obtained from an adult in good health. The V call is TRBV12-5, the J call TRBJ2-1; D may be TRBD2 (6 bases). CDR3 residues: CASGAGRRAYNEQFF. CDR3 sequence (DNA): TGTGCTAGTGGCGCTGGACGGAGGGCCTACAATGAGCAGTTCTTC.